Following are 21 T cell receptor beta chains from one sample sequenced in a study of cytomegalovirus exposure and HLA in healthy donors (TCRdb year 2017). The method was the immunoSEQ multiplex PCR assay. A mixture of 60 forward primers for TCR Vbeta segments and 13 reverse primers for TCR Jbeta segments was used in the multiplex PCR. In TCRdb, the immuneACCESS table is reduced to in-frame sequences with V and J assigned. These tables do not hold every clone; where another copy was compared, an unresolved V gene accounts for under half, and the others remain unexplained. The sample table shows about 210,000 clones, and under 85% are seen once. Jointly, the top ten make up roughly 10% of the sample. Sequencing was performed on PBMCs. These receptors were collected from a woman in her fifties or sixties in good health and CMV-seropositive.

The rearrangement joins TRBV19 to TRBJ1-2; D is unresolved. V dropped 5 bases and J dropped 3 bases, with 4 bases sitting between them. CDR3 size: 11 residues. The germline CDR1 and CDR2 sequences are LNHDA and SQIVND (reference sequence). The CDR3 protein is CASSLYYGYTF. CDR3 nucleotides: TGTGCCAGTAGTTTATACTATGGCTACACCTTC.

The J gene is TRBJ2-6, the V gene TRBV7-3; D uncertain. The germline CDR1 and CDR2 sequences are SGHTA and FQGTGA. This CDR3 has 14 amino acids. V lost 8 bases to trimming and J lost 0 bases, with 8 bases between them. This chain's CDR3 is CASATSSGANVLTF. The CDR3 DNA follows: TGTGCCAGCGCCACCAGCTCTGGGGCCAACGTCCTGACTTTC.

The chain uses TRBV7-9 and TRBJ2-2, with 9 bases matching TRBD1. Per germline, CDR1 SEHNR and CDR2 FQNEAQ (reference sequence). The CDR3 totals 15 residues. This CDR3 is CSTAGQGMNTGELFF. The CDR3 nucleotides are TGTTCCACCGCAGGACAGGGGATGAACACCGGGGAGCTGTTTTTT.

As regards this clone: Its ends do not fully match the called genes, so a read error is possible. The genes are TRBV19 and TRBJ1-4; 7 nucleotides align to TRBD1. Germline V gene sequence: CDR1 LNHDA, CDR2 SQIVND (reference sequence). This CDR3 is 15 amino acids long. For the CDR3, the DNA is TGTGCCTGTAGTATGGTCCCCAGCAGGGGGGAAAAACTGTTTTTT. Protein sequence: CACSMVPSRGEKLFF.

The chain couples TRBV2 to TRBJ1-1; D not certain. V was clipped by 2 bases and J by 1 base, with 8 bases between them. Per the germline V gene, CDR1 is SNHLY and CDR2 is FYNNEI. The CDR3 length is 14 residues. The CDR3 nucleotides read TGTGCCAGCAGTGAACCGAGAAAGAACACTGAAGCTTTCTTT. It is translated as CASSEPRKNTEAFF.

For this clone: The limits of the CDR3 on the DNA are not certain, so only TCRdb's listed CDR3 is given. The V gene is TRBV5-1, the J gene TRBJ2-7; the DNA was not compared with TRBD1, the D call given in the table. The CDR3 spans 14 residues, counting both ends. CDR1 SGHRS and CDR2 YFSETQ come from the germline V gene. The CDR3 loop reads CASSWGSGTGGEYF.

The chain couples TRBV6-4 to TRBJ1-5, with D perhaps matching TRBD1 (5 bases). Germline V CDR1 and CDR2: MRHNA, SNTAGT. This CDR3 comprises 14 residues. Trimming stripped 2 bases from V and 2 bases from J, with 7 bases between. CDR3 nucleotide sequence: TGTGCCAGCAGTGACAGGGGTGGCAATCAGCCCCAGCATTTT. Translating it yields CASSDRGGNQPQHF.

The CDR3 spells CASSVYEAGSYGYTF. The CDR3 nucleotides are TGTGCCAGCAGCGTATACGAGGCTGGCTCCTATGGCTACACCTTC. The rearrangement links TRBV9 to TRBJ1-2; D unresolved. In germline, CDR1 is SGDLS, CDR2 YYNGEE. There are 15 residues in the CDR3. Between the trimmed V and J ends, which lost 1 base and 4 bases, there was a span of 14 bases.

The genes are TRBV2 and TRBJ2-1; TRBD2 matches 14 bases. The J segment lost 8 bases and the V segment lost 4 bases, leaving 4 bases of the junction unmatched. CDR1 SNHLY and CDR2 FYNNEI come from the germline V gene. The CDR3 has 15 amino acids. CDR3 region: CASSGTSGGNDEQFF. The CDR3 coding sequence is TGTGCCAGCAGTGGGACTAGCGGGGGGAATGATGAGCAGTTCTTC.

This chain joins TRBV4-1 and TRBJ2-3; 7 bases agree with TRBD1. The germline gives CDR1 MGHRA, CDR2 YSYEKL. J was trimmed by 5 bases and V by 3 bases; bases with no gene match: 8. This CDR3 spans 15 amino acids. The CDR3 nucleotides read TGCGCCAGCAGCCACCTTCAGGGGGTTGGAGATACGCAGTATTTT. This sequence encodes CASSHLQGVGDTQYF.

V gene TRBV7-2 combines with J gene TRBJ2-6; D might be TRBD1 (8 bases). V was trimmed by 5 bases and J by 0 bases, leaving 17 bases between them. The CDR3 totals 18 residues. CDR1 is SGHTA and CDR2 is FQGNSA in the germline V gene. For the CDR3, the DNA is TGTGCCAGCAGCGGGGGGGGACAGGCTCCCTCTGGGGCCAACGTCCTGACTTTC. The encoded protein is CASSGGGQAPSGANVLTF.

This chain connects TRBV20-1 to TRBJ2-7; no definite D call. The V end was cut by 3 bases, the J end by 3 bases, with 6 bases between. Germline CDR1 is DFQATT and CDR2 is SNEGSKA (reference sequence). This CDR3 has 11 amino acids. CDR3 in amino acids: CSASPRYEQYF. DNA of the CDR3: TGCAGTGCTAGTCCCCGCTACGAGCAGTACTTC.

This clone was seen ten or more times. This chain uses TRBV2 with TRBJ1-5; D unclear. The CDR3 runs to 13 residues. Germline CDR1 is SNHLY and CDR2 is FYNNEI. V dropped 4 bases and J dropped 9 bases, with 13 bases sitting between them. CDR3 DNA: TGTGCCAGCAGTGTACACCAGGTCTCGCCCCAGCATTTT. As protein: CASSVHQVSPQHF.

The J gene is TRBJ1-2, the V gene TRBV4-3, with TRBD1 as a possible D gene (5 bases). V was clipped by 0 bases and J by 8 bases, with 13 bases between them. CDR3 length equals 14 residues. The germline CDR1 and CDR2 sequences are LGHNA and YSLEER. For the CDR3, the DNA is TGCGCCAGCAGCCAAGAACGGGGGATAGGGGGCTACACCTTC. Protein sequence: CASSQERGIGGYTF.

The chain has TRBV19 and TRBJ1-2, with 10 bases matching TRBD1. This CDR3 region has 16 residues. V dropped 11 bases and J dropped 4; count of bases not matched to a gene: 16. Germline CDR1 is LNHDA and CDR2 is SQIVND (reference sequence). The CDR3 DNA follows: TGTGCCGCATCCCCGGGACAGGGGCTCCCTGGCTATGGCTACACCTTC. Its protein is CAASPGQGLPGYGYTF.

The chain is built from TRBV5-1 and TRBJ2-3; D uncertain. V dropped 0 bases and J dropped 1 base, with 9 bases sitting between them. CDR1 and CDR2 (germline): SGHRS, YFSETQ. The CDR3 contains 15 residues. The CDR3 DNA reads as TGCGCCAGCAGCTTGGTGTACACCCGCACAGATACGCAGTATTTT. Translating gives CASSLVYTRTDTQYF.

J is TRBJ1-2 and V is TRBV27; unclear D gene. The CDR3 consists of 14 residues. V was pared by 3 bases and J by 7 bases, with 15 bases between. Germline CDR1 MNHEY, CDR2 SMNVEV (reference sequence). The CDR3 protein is CASSLNPVVSGYTF. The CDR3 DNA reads TGTGCCAGCAGTTTGAATCCGGTCGTGTCTGGCTACACCTTC.

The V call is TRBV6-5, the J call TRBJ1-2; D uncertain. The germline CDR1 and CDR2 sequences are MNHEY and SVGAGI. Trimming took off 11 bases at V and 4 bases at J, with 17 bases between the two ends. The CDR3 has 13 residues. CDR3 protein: CAARPGRRYGYTF. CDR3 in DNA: TGTGCCGCTCGGCCGGGTCGGCGCTATGGCTACACCTTC.

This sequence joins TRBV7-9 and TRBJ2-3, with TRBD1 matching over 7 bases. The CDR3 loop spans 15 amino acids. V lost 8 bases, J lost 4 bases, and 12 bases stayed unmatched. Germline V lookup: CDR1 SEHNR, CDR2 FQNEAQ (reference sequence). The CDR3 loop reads CASRGVAGGADTQYF. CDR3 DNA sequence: TGTGCCAGCCGGGGCGTCGCAGGGGGTGCAGATACGCAGTATTTT. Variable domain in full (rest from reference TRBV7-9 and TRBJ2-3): DTGVSQNPRHKITKRGQNVTFRCDPISEHNRLYWYRQTLGQGPEFLTYFQNEAQLEKSRLLSDRFSAERPKGSFSTLEIQRTEQGDSAMYLCASRGVAGGADTQYFGPGTRLTVL.

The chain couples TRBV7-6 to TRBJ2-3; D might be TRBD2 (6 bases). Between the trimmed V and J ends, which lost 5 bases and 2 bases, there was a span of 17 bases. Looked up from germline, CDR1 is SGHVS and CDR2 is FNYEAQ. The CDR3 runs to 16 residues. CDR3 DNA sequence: TGTGCCAGCAGCCTCGGGACTCCCCTAACCACAGATACGCAGTATTTT. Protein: CASSLGTPLTTDTQYF.

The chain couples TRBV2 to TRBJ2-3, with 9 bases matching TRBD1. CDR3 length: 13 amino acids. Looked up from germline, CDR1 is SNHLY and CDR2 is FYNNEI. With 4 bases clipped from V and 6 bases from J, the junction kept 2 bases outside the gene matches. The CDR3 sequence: CASSGQGGDTQYF. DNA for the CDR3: TGTGCCAGCAGTGGACAGGGGGGGGATACGCAGTATTTT.